This T cell receptor beta chain was observed in a study of cytomegalovirus exposure and HLA in healthy donors (dated 2017 in TCRdb). General notes on the study: In an earlier analysis of some 610 of the donors, less than 350 Gb of sequence data and approximately 100 million unique TCR beta sequences from 150 million to 200 million T cells were reported. An early release covering 500 to 750 HLA-typed donors comprised 250 to 350 gigabases of sequencing data and roughly 86 million unique TCR sequences. Of the approximately 400 genotyped donors, over 70% fell in the genetic ancestry cluster associated with self-reported Caucasian donors. The study aimed to test whether cataloging public T cell receptors could reveal signatures of past pathogen exposure. Using immunosequencing, the study profiled T cell repertoires from about 620 subjects and related those repertoires to cytomegalovirus serostatus. In addition to the first cohort of 666 subjects, a separate validation cohort of approximately 120 different subjects was used. To predict cytomegalovirus infection status, the study brought together high-throughput TCR immunosequencing, statistical association of individual TCRs with disease status, and machine learning. A later analysis re-analyzed previously published TCR beta repertoires from several hundred donors and added high-resolution HLA genotyping to study TCR occurrence patterns. Rather than drawing on any new phenotypic data, the later analysis identified candidate immune exposures from TCR beta sequences and the way those sequences occurred across donors. An earlier analysis of some 500 of the donors applied high-throughput TCR beta sequencing to assess whether each TCR beta V gene segment acted as functional or pseudogenic. Donor age, sex, ethnicity and CMV serostatus were compiled together with the repertoire data. A later genetic analysis used genome-wide SNP genotypes for about 65% of the 666 donors, treating that subset as a discovery cohort. Every discovery cohort repertoire had been produced on one sequencing platform. Class I and class II HLA loci were covered by the typing at four-digit resolution. Typing coverage differed by locus: A, B, C, DRB1 and DQB1 were typed in about 620-640 donors, DQA1 in 500 to 550, DPA1 in 600 to 610, and DPB1 in around 490. Five DR-DQ haplotypes were treated as single units for association and clustering because of strong linkage in the cohort. Among some 400 genotyped donors of the cohort, an average of approximately 240,000 unique TCR beta nucleotide sequences were sequenced per donor, about a sixth of them non-productive. Study-wide conclusions, independent of this receptor: In this cohort, only TCR beta chains were sequenced, and detectable features were limited by the absence of alpha or paired-chain data. According to a later analysis, TCR association rates differed among HLA loci, with DRB1 alleles showing the most associated TCRs and HLA-C alleles showing the fewest. Because HLA typing was unavailable for some donors at each locus, only the typed subset was used in association tests. The sequencing pipeline was judged likely to have produced a cluster of highly shared sequence variants as a technical artifact. The authors suggested that the approach could potentially be extended to other disease states and immunological phenotypes. Most CMV-associated TCR beta chains appeared to be HLA-restricted in a later analysis, and the HLA associations seemed to be driven largely by CMV exposure. In vitro tests confirmed that a few of the cytomegalovirus-associated TCR beta chains recognize cytomegalovirus antigens. Compared with the approximately 670-donor mean, donors in an Asian-associated ancestry cluster had fewer N-insertions in productive TCRs, according to a later genetic analysis. An earlier analysis of 450 to 750 of the donors showed that most TCR beta V segments appeared in productive rearrangements either about 87% or about 30% of the time, which broadly matched IMGT annotations. The 87-base-pair reads could not distinguish some IMGT-functional V segments, including TRBV6-2 and TRBV6-3, so those segments were excluded. Cytomegalovirus status was reported to be diagnosed by the classifier with high specificity and sensitivity in both the original and validation cohorts. The presence/absence analyses assumed that sequencing depth was roughly uniform across donors, and that assumption may not be true. A further reported finding was that TCR beta sequences accurately predicted the HLA-A and HLA-B alleles for most subjects in the first cohort. Assigning TCR associations to individual alleles was difficult when HLA alleles, especially DR and DQ, strongly co-occurred. In a later analysis, HLA-associated TCR beta chains showed more clonal expansion and lower generation probabilities than non-associated chains that were equally common. Correlated functional status among segregating V segments might reflect linkage disequilibrium, but an unknown experimental factor could not be ruled out. The study gave a list of around 170 TCR beta chains associated with cytomegalovirus. Several of the top co-occurrence clusters appeared to be linked to parvovirus B19, influenza, CMV and Epstein-Barr virus, according to a later analysis. V-gene and J-gene trimming of TCR beta chains was associated with a missense DCLRE1C variant in a later genetic analysis, and the association was replicated in an independent cohort. Because counts were too low, seventeen rarely observed V segments, including chromosome 9 orphons, were left out of the earlier analysis of several hundred of the donors. Immune exposure information for the cohort was limited to CMV serostatus. Most TCR sequences were observed very rarely across donors, whereas some public TCRs were present in many individuals. Specific HLA alleles were associated with roughly 16,000 TCR beta sequences at a false discovery rate of 0.05 in a later analysis.

On this clone itself: No antigen is known for it. Per-base quality was not reported, and no clone a single base away is much larger than it.

To prepare the library, the immunoSEQ multiplex PCR assay was applied. For the multiplex PCR, a mixture combining 60 forward primers for TCR Vbeta segments and 13 reverse primers for TCR Jbeta segments was used. The CDR3 region of rearranged TCR beta genes was amplified from genomic DNA by a multiplex PCR assay. The Illumina HiSeq System was used to sequence the amplified TCR beta libraries as 87-base-pair reads. As for the authors' bioinformatics: A later analysis counted approximately 84 million unique TCR beta chains across the 666 repertoires, and around 12 million of these chains were shared by at least two donors. Raw reads were error-corrected and collapsed into unique sequences by a nearest-neighbor algorithm in which closely related sequences were merged to remove PCR and sequencing errors. V, D and J gene segments were assigned by aligning CDR3 sequences to IMGT reference sequences. For a sequence to be retained, a match of at least six nucleotides was required to both a V gene segment and a J gene segment. A rearrangement was called productive if the CDR3 had no stop codons and remained in frame with V and J, and every other rearrangement was called non-productive. CDR3 was defined according to IMGT convention as the region running from the second conserved V-encoded cysteine to the conserved J-encoded phenylalanine. The earlier analysis of some 580 of the donors excluded any sequence lacking an unambiguous match to a single V gene segment. An earlier analysis of a few hundred of the donors classified V segments as functional when productive rearrangements were above 56.7% and as segregating when the standard deviation between donors was above 5%. To diagnose cytomegalovirus status from the catalog of TCR beta chain sequences, a statistical classification framework was built. A later analysis assigned V and J genes by comparing TCR nucleotide sequences with IMGT/GENE-DB human TR gene sequences. In a later analysis, CDR3 sequences and most-parsimonious VDJ recombination scenarios were assigned using the TCRdist pipeline. In a later analysis, each TCR beta chain was defined by its CDR3 amino acid sequence together with its V-gene family, and reads without a unique V-gene family were excluded. In a later analysis, around 600 highly shared, low-generation-probability nucleotide sequences were removed to address suspected cross-contamination and a sequencing artifact. A later analysis calculated a clonal expansion index for each public chain from normalized within-repertoire ranks of inferred template counts. In a later analysis, generation probabilities were computed with a VDJ recombination model fitted to out-of-frame rearrangements, and the resulting probabilities were checked against IGoR. In a later analysis, TCR-TCR, TCR-HLA and TCR-CMV co-occurrence was scored with hypergeometric tests, and a repertoire-size bias correction was applied to TCR pairs. A later analysis estimated false discovery rates by permuting HLA or CMV assignments 20 times. In a later analysis, co-occurring TCRs were grouped using DBSCAN, and TCRdist sequence similarity was added for clustering within HLA-allele-positive subsets. Co-occurrence clustering excluded repertoires with fewer than 30,000 or more than 120,000 public chains, plus five with anomalous nucleotide sharing. TCRdb re-hosts the immuneACCESS table, in-frame sequences only. Its copies lack some clones; in the studies checked, an unresolved V gene accounts for under half of them, and the cause for the rest is not known. V, J and clone size were drawn from that table, and D and trimming were deduced from the DNA. Within this sample are 95,000 to 100,000 clones, with approximately 85% of them counted one time only. The ten top clones hold approximately 3.6% of the sample.

The cohort comprised around 700 healthy bone marrow donors. At the time of sampling, all cohort members were nominally healthy, though unrecorded immune exposures were likely present. The donor tested CMV seronegative and was one of the 352 seronegative cohort members. Every donor gave a peripheral blood sample, and the peripheral blood mononuclear cells from that sample were used for TCR beta sequencing. The Qiagen DNeasy Blood Extraction Kit was used to extract genomic DNA from the blood cell samples. The germline V gene specifies SGHVS as CDR1 and FNYEAQ as CDR2. Trimming removed 5 bases from V and 5 bases from J, leaving 25 bases between the germline ends. From the cysteine through the phenylalanine, the CDR3 covers 18 amino acids. Of all the DNA, just the CDR3 is kept, 54 bases in frame from base 1.

Sequencing was done on a sample of PBMCs. The origin of this receptor is a man aged 25 to 40 in good health and CMV-seronegative. The sequence joins TRBV7-6 to TRBJ2-1; the D gene is perhaps TRBD2, on 6 matching bases. The DNA sequence is as follows: TGTGCCAGCAGCCAAATGCGGGGAGTACAGCGTTCCCACAATGAGCAGTTCTTC. It encodes CASSQMRGVQRSHNEQFF.